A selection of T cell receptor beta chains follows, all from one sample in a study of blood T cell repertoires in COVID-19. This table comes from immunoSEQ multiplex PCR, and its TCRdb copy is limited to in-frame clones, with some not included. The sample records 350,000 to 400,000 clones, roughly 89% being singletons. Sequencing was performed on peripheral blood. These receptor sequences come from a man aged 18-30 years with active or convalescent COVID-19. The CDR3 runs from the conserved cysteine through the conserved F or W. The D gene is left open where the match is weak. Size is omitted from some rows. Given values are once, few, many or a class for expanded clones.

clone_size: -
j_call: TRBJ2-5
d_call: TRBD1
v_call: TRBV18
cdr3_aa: CASSPLQGAKETQYF
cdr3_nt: TGTGCCAGCTCACCTCTACAGGGGGCTAAAGAGACCCAGTACTTC

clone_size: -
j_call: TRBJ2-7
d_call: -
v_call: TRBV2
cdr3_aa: CASSETPRSYEQYF
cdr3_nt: TGTGCCAGCAGTGAGACTCCTCGCTCCTACGAGCAGTACTTC

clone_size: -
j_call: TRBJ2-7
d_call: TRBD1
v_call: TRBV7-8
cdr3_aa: CASSPLVTGTEQYF
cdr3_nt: TGTGCCAGCAGCCCCCTGGTGACAGGGACCGAGCAGTACTTC

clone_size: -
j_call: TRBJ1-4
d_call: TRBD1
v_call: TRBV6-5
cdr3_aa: CASSRQGGGKLFF
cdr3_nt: TGTGCCAGCAGCCGACAGGGGGGCGGAAAACTGTTTTTT

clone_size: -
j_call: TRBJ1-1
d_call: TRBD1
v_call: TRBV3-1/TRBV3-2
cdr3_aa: CASTRQGLNTEAFF
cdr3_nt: TGTGCCAGCACCCGACAGGGCTTGAACACTGAAGCTTTCTTT

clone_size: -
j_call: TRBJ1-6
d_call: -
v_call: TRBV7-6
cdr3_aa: CASSEQASSYNSPLHF
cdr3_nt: TGTGCCAGCAGCGAACAGGCGAGCTCCTATAATTCACCCCTCCACTTT

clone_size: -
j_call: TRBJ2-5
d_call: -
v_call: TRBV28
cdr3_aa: CASLNSGGEETQYF
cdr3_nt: TGTGCCAGCCTTAACAGTGGAGGGGAAGAGACCCAGTACTTC

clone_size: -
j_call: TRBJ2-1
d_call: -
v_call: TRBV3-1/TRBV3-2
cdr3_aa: CASSQRGNEQFF
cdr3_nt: TGTGCCAGCAGCCAACGGGGGAATGAGCAGTTCTTC

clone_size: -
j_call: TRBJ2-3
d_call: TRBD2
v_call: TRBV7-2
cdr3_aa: CASSLRPTSGTPTDTQYF
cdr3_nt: TGTGCCAGCAGCTTAAGACCGACTAGCGGGACCCCCACAGATACGCAGTATTTT

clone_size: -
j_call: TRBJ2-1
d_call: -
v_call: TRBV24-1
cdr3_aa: CATSQGRGFNEQFF
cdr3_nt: TGTGCCACCAGCCAGGGGCGGGGGTTCAATGAGCAGTTCTTC

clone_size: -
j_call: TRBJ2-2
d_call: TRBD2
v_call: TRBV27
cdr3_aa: CASNKRGSGTGELFF
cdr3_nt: TGTGCCAGCAATAAGCGGGGGTCGGGCACCGGGGAGCTGTTTTTT

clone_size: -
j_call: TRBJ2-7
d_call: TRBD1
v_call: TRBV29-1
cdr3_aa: CSVRTGGVLSEQYF
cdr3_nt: TGCAGCGTAAGGACAGGTGGAGTACTTAGTGAGCAGTACTTC

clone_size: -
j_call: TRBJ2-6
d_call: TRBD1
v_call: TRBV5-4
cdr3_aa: CASSFDRGGANVLTF
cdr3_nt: TGTGCCAGCAGCTTCGACAGGGGTGGGGCCAACGTCCTGACTTTC

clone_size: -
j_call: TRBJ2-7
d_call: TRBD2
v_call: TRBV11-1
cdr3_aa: CASSNIAGGSYEQYF
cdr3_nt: TGTGCCAGCAGCAACATAGCGGGGGGGTCCTACGAGCAGTACTTC

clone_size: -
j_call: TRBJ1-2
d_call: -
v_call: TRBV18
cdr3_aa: CASSTYYGYTF
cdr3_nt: TGTGCCAGCTCAACTTACTATGGCTACACCTTC

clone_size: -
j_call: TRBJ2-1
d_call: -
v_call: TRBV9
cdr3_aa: CASSVAIFNNEQFF
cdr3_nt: TGTGCCAGCAGCGTAGCTATTTTTAACAATGAGCAGTTCTTC

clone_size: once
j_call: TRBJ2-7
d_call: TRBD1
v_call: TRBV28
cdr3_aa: CASSEGTGTYEQYF
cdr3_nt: TGTGCCAGCAGTGAGGGGACAGGGACATACGAGCAGTACTTC

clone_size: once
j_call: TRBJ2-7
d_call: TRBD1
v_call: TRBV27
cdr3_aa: CASSLDRGEGEQYF
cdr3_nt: TGTGCCAGCAGTCTAGACAGGGGGGAAGGGGAGCAGTACTTC

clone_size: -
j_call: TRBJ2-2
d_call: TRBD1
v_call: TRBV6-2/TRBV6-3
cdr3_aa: CASSYSRRDRGQGGELFF
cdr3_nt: TGTGCCAGCAGTTACTCCCGACGGGACAGGGGGCAAGGCGGGGAGCTGTTTTTT

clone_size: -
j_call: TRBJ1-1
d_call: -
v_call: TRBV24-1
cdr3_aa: CATSDPSGTEAFF
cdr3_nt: TGTGCCACCAGTGACCCGTCCGGGACTGAAGCTTTCTTT

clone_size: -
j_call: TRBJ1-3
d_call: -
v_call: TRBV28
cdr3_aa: CASTRTTGNTIYF
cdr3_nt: TGTGCCAGCACCAGAACAACTGGAAACACCATATATTTT

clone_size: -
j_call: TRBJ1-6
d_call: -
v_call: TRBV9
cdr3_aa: CASSAEAQTPLHF
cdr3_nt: TGTGCCAGCAGCGCCGAAGCCCAAACACCCCTCCACTTT

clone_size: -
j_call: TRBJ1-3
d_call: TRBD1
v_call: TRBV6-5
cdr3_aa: CASSYEQGYDTIYF
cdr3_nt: TGTGCCAGCAGTTACGAACAGGGGTACGACACCATATATTTT

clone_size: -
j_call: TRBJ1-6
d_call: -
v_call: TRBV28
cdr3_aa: CASGPGFLSPLHF
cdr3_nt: TGTGCCAGCGGACCAGGGTTTTTGTCACCCCTCCACTTT

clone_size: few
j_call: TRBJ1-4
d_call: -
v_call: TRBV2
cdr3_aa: CASSEGAGFNEKLFF
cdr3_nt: TGTGCCAGCAGTGAAGGGGCAGGATTTAATGAAAAACTGTTTTTT

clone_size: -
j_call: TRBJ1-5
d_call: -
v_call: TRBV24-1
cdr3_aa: CATSDCPRLKPQHF
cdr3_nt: TGTGCCACCAGTGATTGCCCTAGGCTTAAGCCCCAGCATTTT

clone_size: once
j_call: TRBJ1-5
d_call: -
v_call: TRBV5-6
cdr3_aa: CASSPGANQPQHF
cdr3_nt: TGTGCCAGCAGCCCTGGGGCCAATCAGCCCCAGCATTTT